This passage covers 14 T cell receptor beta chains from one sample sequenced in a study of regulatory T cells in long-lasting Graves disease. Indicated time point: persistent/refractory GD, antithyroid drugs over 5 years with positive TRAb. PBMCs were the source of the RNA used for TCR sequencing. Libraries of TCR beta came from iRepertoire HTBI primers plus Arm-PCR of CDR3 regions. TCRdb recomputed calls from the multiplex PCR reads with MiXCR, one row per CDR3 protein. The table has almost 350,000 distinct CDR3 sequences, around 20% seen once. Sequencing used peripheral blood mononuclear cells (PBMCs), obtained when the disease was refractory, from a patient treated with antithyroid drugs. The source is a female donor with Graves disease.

As DNA, the CDR3 is TGTGCCAGTATCCAGGGTGGTAGCAATCAGCCCCAGCATTTT. This translates into CASIQGGSNQPQHF. The chain combines TRBV19 with TRBJ1-5, with D possibly matching TRBD1 (5 bases). Germline loops: CDR1 LNHDA, CDR2 SQIVND (reference sequence). This CDR3 region has 14 residues. Trimming pared 7 bases from V and 0 bases from J, leaving 10 bases between.

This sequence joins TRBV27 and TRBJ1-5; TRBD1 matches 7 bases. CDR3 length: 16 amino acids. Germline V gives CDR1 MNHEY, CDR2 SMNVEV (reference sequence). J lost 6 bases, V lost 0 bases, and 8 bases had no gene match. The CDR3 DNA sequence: TGTGCCAGCAGTTTATCGGCCGTACCAGGGGGTCAGCCCCAGCATTTT. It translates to CASSLSAVPGGQPQHF.

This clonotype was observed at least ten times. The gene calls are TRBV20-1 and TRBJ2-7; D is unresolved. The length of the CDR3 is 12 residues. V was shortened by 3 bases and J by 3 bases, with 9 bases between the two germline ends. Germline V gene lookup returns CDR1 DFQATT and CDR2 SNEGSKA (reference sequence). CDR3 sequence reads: CSASSRNYEQYF. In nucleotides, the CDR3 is TGCAGTGCTAGTTCCAGGAACTACGAGCAGTACTTC.

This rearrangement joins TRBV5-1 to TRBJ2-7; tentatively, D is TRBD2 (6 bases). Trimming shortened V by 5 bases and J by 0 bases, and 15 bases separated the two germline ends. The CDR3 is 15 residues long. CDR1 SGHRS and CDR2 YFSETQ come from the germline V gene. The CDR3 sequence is CASSQGLILSYEQYF. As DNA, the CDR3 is TGCGCCAGCAGTCAAGGACTAATTCTCTCCTACGAGCAGTACTTC.

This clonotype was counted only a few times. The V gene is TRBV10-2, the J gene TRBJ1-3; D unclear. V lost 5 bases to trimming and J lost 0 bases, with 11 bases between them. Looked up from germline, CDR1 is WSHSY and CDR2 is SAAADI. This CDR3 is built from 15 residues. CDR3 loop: CASSCCHNSGNTIYF. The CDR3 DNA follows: TGCGCCAGCAGTTGCTGTCACAACTCTGGAAACACCATATATTTT.

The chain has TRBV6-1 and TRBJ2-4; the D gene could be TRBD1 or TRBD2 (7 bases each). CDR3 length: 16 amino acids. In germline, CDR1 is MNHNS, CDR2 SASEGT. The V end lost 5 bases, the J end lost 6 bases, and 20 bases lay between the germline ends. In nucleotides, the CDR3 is TGTGCCAGCAGTCCTCCGACAGGGAGGGGGATAAACATTCAGTACTTC. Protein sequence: CASSPPTGRGINIQYF.

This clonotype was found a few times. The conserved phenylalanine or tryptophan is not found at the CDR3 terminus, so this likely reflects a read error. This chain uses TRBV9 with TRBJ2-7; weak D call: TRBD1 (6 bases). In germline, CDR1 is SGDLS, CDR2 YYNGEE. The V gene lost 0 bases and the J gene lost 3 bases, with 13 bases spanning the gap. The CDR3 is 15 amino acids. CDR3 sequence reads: CASSVGTAPNYEQYS. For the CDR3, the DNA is TGTGCCAGCAGCGTAGGGACAGCCCCGAACTACGAGCAGTACTCC.

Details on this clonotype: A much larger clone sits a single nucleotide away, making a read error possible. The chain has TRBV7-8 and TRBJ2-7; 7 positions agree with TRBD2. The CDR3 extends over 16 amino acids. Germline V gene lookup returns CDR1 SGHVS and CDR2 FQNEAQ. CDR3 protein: CTSSLAGIVRSYEQYF. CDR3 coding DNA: TGTACCAGCAGCTTAGCGGGTATAGTCCGGTCCTACGAGCAGTACTTC.

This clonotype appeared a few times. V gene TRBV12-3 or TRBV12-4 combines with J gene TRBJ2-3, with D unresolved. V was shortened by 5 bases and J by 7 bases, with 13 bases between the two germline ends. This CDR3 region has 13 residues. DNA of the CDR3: TGTGCCAGCAGTACACCAGACGACTATACGCAGTATTTT. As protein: CASSTPDDYTQYF.

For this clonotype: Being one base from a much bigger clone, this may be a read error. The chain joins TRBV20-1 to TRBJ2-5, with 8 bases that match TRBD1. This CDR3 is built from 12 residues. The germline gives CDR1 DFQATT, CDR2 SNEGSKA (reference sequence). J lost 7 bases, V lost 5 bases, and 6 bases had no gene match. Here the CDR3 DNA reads TGCAGTGCTTCGGACAGGGCAGGGACCCAGTACTTC. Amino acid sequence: CSASDRAGTQYF.

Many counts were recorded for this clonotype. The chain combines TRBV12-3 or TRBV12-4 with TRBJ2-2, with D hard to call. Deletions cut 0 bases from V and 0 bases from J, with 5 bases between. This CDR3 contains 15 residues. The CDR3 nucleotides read TGTGCCAGCAGTTTAGCGGCCGCGAACACCGGGGAGCTGTTTTTT. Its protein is CASSLAAANTGELFF.

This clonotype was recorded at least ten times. CDR3 sequence (DNA): TGTGCCAGCAGCGTGGACAGGGGCCCAGAGACCCAGTACTTC. Residues: CASSVDRGPETQYF. The genes are TRBV7-9 and TRBJ2-5, with 9 bases aligning to TRBD1. There are 14 residues in the CDR3. Germline CDR1 reads SEHNR; CDR2 reads FQNEAQ (reference sequence). V dropped 5 bases and J dropped 4; count of bases not matched to a gene: 5.

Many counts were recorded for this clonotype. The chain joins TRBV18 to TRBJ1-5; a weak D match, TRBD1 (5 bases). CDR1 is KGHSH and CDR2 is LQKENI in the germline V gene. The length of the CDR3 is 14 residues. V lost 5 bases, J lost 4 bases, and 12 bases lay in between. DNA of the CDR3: TGTGCCAGCTCAGTAAACGACAGAAATCAGCCCCAGCATTTT. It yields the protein CASSVNDRNQPQHF.

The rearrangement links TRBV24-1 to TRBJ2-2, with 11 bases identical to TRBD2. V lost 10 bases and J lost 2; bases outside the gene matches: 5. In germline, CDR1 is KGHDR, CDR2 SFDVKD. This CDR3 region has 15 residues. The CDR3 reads CATKGTSGNTGELFF. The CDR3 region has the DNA TGTGCCACAAAAGGGACTAGCGGAAACACCGGGGAGCTGTTTTTT.